Shown below are 32 T cell receptor beta chains from a single sample sequenced in a study of blood T cells in healthy people across ages. A second PCR, run for about 7 to 11 cycles, used a sample-barcoded 5' primer plus a J-beta primer mix. Using its own MiXCR run on the 5' RACE reads, TCRdb lists one record per CDR3 protein. The sample has 450,000 to 700,000 distinct CDR3 sequences, roughly 28% seen once; the top ten hold roughly 18%. The material sequenced was blood. The receptor source for this set is a woman between 70 and 85 years old in good health.

This clonotype was found a few times. This chain joins TRBV5-5 and TRBJ2-1, with D perhaps matching TRBD2 (5 bases). The germline gives CDR1 SGHKS, CDR2 YYEKEE (reference sequence). The CDR3 extends over 12 amino acids. The germline V and J ends were trimmed by 2 bases and 8 bases, with 8 bases remaining between them. DNA of the CDR3: TGTGCCAGCAGCTTTCGGGGTCATGAGCAGTTCTTC. It is translated as CASSFRGHEQFF.

The CDR3 is CATSRSQGARNQPQHF. Here the CDR3 DNA reads TGTGCCACCAGCAGATCTCAGGGGGCGCGAAATCAGCCCCAGCATTTT. This rearrangement joins TRBV15 to TRBJ1-5, with TRBD1 identical over 8 bases. From germline, CDR1 is LNHNV and CDR2 YYDKDF (reference sequence). The CDR3 covers 16 residues. The V gene end was trimmed by 2 bases and the J gene end by 4 bases; junction bases not matched to a gene: 7.

This clonotype was found a few times. The genes are TRBV6-5 and TRBJ2-7; TRBD1 or TRBD2 may be the D gene (6 bases each). Germline V gene sequence: CDR1 MNHEY, CDR2 SVGAGI. The CDR3 sequence is 15 residues long. With 2 bases removed from V and 6 bases from J, the gap between germline ends came to 17 bases. CDR3 region: CASSYGDGGSGEQYF. The CDR3 bases are TGTGCCAGCAGTTACGGCGACGGGGGCTCTGGCGAGCAGTACTTC.

The chain couples TRBV30 to TRBJ2-3; tentatively, D is TRBD2 (6 bases). Germline V CDR1 and CDR2: GTSNPN, SVGIG (reference sequence). The V end was cut by 0 bases, the J end by 1 base, with 11 bases between. The CDR3 has 15 amino acids. This CDR3 is CAWSVGGGGTDTQYF. CDR3 nucleotides: TGTGCCTGGAGTGTTGGCGGCGGGGGCACAGATACGCAGTATTTT.

Regarding this clonotype: One end of the junction is discordant with germline, which a read error may explain. This sequence joins TRBV10-3 and TRBJ2-5, with D perhaps TRBD1 or TRBD2 (5 bases each). The CDR3 has 14 amino acids. From germline, CDR1 is ENHRY and CDR2 SYGVKD. The CDR3 nucleotides are TGTGCCAGCAGTTACTCGAGTCGGGGCGAGACCCAGTACTTC. Translated: CASSYSSRGETQYF.

The CDR3 sequence: CSARDGRPSYEQYF. CDR3 DNA: TGCAGTGCTAGAGACGGGCGCCCCTCCTACGAGCAGTACTTC. The chain is built from TRBV20-1 and TRBJ2-7; D is unclear. V gave up 0 bases and J gave up 0 bases, with 9 bases separating them. The CDR3 runs 14 residues. CDR1 is DFQATT, CDR2 SNEGSKA, per germline (reference sequence).

Worth noting for this clonotype: At one end the junction does not follow the germline gene, possibly because of a read error. This chain links TRBV7-2 with TRBJ2-2; D is tentatively TRBD1 or TRBD2 (5 bases each). CDR3 length equals 15 residues. Germline-derived CDR1 and CDR2 are SGHTA and FQGNSA. CDR3 in amino acids: CASSLYSANTRELLF. Here the CDR3 DNA reads TGTGCCAGCAGCTTATACAGCGCGAACACCAGGGAGCTGTTGTTT. The full variable domain, rest sourced from reference TRBV7-2 and TRBJ2-2, is GAGVSQSPSNKVTEKGKDVELRCDPISGHTALYWYRQSLGQGLEFLIYFQGNSAPDKSGLPSDRFSAERTGGSVSTLTIQRTQQEDSAVYLCASSLYSANTRELLFGEGSRLTVL.

The rearrangement links TRBV7-2 to TRBJ2-7, with D uncertain. This CDR3 is 14 amino acids long. Looked up from germline, CDR1 is SGHTA and CDR2 is FQGNSA. Trimming stripped 1 base from V and 4 bases from J, with 11 bases between. In nucleotides, the CDR3 is TGTGCCAGCAGCTTAGGTCAGGAATATTACGAGCAGTACTTC. Translated, it gives CASSLGQEYYEQYF. The entire variable domain, with the rest obtained from reference TRBV7-2 and TRBJ2-7, is as follows: GAGVSQSPSNKVTEKGKDVELRCDPISGHTALYWYRQSLGQGLEFLIYFQGNSAPDKSGLPSDRFSAERTGGSVSTLTIQRTQQEDSAVYLCASSLGQEYYEQYFGPGTRLTVT.

V gene TRBV7-2 combines with J gene TRBJ2-1; TRBD2 is a possible D gene (6 bases). The CDR3 is 15 residues long. V dropped 6 bases and J dropped 5 bases, with 17 bases sitting between them. The germline V gene encodes CDR1 SGHTA and CDR2 FQGNSA. This chain's CDR3 is CASSPPGLRHNEQFF. The CDR3 DNA is TGTGCCAGCAGTCCACCGGGACTCCGACACAATGAGCAGTTCTTC.

V and J are TRBV12-3 or TRBV12-4 and TRBJ2-4; 8 bases map to TRBD2. V lost 1 base and J lost 10; bases outside the gene matches: 3. This CDR3 spans 13 amino acids. The CDR3 here is CASSLERGLIQYF. The CDR3 region has the DNA TGTGCCAGCAGTTTAGAGCGGGGGCTAATTCAGTACTTC.

This rearrangement joins TRBV20-1 to TRBJ2-1; 7 bases map to TRBD2. Germline lookup yields CDR1 DFQATT and CDR2 SNEGSKA (reference sequence). The CDR3 is made up of 15 amino acids. Germline trimming cut 6 bases from V and 5 bases from J; bases unmatched to any gene: 13. CDR3 region: CSASKALAFDNEQFF. The CDR3 DNA reads TGCAGTGCGTCGAAAGCACTAGCGTTCGACAATGAGCAGTTCTTC.

This clonotype has only one observation. The chain recombines TRBV29-1 with TRBJ2-1, with 9 bases that match TRBD2. There are 18 residues in the CDR3. The germline V gene has CDR1 SQVTM and CDR2 ANQGSEA. V lost 1 base and J lost 0; bases outside the gene matches: 10. This chain's CDR3 is CSVEGGTSKLSSYNEQFF. The CDR3, as DNA: TGCAGCGTTGAAGGGGGGACTAGCAAATTGAGCTCCTACAATGAGCAGTTCTTC.

There are a few counts of this clonotype. The chain employs TRBV5-1 and TRBJ1-1; 11 bases are shared with TRBD1. CDR1 SGHRS and CDR2 YFSETQ come from the germline V gene. V gave up 4 bases and J gave up 7 bases; unmatched junction bases: 3. CDR3 length: 13 residues. The CDR3 sequence is CASSAGQGVEAFF. The CDR3 bases are TGCGCCAGCAGCGCGGGACAGGGGGTTGAAGCTTTCTTT.

The rearrangement joins TRBV5-1 to TRBJ1-2; D might be TRBD1 (5 bases). V was shortened by 4 bases and J by 0 bases, with 16 bases between the two germline ends. The length of the CDR3 is 16 residues. CDR1 SGHRS and CDR2 YFSETQ come from the germline V gene. The CDR3 DNA sequence: TGCGCCAGCAGCAGGGACGTCGGATCAGCTAACTATGGCTACACCTTC. Amino acids: CASSRDVGSANYGYTF.

This sequence joins TRBV21-1 and TRBJ2-5; the table calls TRBD2, which could not be checked here. The DNA end favors TRBJ2-1, so the J call may be wrong. TRBV21-1 has pseudogene status. The CDR3 loop spans 17 amino acids. The CDR3 reads CASSKRARPKGWREQFF. CDR3 sequence (DNA): TGTGCCAGCAGCAAAAGAGCTAGGCCAAAAGGATGGAGAGAGCAGTTCTTC.

This clonotype was picked up a small number of times. This chain uses TRBV29-1 with TRBJ1-1, with D maybe TRBD1 (5 bases). Trimming shortened V by 5 bases and J by 4 bases, and 17 bases separated the two germline ends. The CDR3 sequence is 14 residues long. From germline, CDR1 is SQVTM and CDR2 ANQGSEA. CDR3 region: CSVSVGYGGTEAFF. The CDR3 nucleotides read TGCAGCGTTTCAGTCGGGTACGGGGGCACTGAAGCTTTCTTT.

There are a few counts of this clonotype. V usage is TRBV5-1 and J usage is TRBJ2-4; D possibly corresponds to TRBD1 (6 bases). This CDR3 is built from 14 residues. Trimming removed 7 bases from V and 7 bases from J, with 18 bases in between. Looked up from germline, CDR1 is SGHRS and CDR2 is YFSETQ. DNA of the CDR3: TGCGCCAGCGGAACAGGGAACCAAAGGAACATTCAGTACTTC. The encoded protein is CASGTGNQRNIQYF.

This clonotype was seen only a few times. The chain uses TRBV7-2 and TRBJ2-5; no clear D. Gene TRBJ2-7 matches the end of the DNA better, so the J call may be wrong. The germline V gene has CDR1 SGHTA and CDR2 FQGNSA. This CDR3 spans 14 amino acids. Here the CDR3 reads CASSRKASSYEQYF. The CDR3 coding sequence is TGTGCCAGCAGCAGGAAGGCATCATCCTACGAGCAGTACTTC.

The rearrangement links TRBV12-3 or TRBV12-4 to TRBJ2-7, with TRBD1 matching 7 bases. The trim removed 5 bases at V and 4 bases at J, leaving 11 bases unmatched. The CDR3 has 15 residues. The CDR3, as DNA: TGTGCCAGCAGTATACAAGCCGGGACAGCGTACGAGCAGTACGTC. Residues: CASSIQAGTAYEQYV.

This clonotype came up many times. The chain recombines TRBV27 with TRBJ1-5, with D tentatively TRBD1 (5 bases). V was trimmed by 5 bases and J by 0 bases, leaving 14 bases between them. Germline V gives CDR1 MNHEY, CDR2 SMNVEV (reference sequence). The CDR3 totals 16 residues. The CDR3 coding sequence is TGTGCCAGCAGTCCTCACAGGTCGTTTAGCAATCAGCCCCAGCATTTT. Protein product: CASSPHRSFSNQPQHF.

The chain is built from TRBV6-5 and TRBJ2-5, with TRBD1 matching 9 bases. The CDR3 totals 14 residues. With V trimmed by 2 bases and J by 6 bases, 4 bases remained unmatched. CDR1 is MNHEY, CDR2 SVGAGI, per germline. This CDR3 is CASSYGQGSKTQYF. For the CDR3, the DNA is TGTGCCAGCAGTTACGGACAGGGGTCGAAGACCCAGTACTTC.

The rearrangement uses TRBV7-3 and TRBJ2-1; D is unresolved. CDR1 is SGHTA and CDR2 is FQGTGA in the germline V gene. The CDR3 is 13 amino acids. The V gene lost 6 bases and the J gene lost 4 bases, with 10 bases spanning the gap. CDR3 residues: CASSRQKYNEQFF. The CDR3 nucleotides read TGTGCCAGCAGTAGGCAGAAGTACAATGAGCAGTTCTTC.

V gene TRBV7-2 combines with J gene TRBJ1-2; unclear D gene. The germline CDR1 and CDR2 sequences are SGHTA and FQGNSA. V lost 4 bases, J lost 1 base, and 13 bases lay in between. The CDR3 sequence is 15 residues long. The CDR3 region has the DNA TGTGCCAGCAGCTCGTATTTAGGCTTTAACTATGGCTACACCTTC. Residues: CASSSYLGFNYGYTF.

This clonotype was found many times. This chain links TRBV5-1 with TRBJ2-5; TRBD2 agrees at 12 bases. Germline V gene lookup returns CDR1 SGHRS and CDR2 YFSETQ. The CDR3 extends over 17 amino acids. The J segment lost 5 bases and the V segment lost 1 base, leaving 9 bases of the junction unmatched. DNA of the CDR3: TGCGCCAGCAGCTTGTCGCCTAGCGGGGGGGCCTTGGAGACCCAGTACTTC. Amino acid sequence: CASSLSPSGGALETQYF.

This chain connects TRBV7-9 to TRBJ2-3; no reliable D call. Per germline, CDR1 SEHNR and CDR2 FQNEAQ (reference sequence). V lost 0 bases and J lost 2, with 9 bases in between. The CDR3 totals 15 residues. CDR3 DNA: TGTGCCAGCAGCTTAGCCCCGGGCACCACAGATACGCAGTATTTT. This encodes CASSLAPGTTDTQYF.

This clonotype was observed a handful of times. V and J are TRBV5-6 and TRBJ1-1; no firm D call. Germline CDR1 reads SGHDT; CDR2 reads YYEEEE. V shed 4 bases and J shed 5 bases, with 15 bases lying between them. This CDR3 has 14 amino acids. The CDR3 sequence is CASSPDMRETEAFF. CDR3 nucleotide sequence: TGTGCCAGCAGCCCCGACATGAGGGAGACTGAAGCTTTCTTT.

The chain recombines TRBV19 with TRBJ1-4; D might be TRBD1 (5 bases). From germline, CDR1 is LNHDA and CDR2 SQIVND (reference sequence). CDR3 length equals 14 residues. V dropped 6 bases and J dropped 7 bases, with 15 bases sitting between them. The chain's CDR3 is CASSTGRAFEKLFF. The CDR3 DNA reads TGTGCCAGTAGCACGGGACGGGCGTTTGAAAAACTGTTTTTT.

The chain recombines TRBV5-1 with TRBJ2-1, with unresolved D. Trimming pared 2 bases from V and 5 bases from J, leaving 11 bases between. From germline, CDR1 is SGHRS and CDR2 YFSETQ. This CDR3 contains 14 residues. The CDR3 nucleotides are TGCGCCAGCAGCTTTTTGAGAGCAGACAATGAGCAGTTCTTC. It translates to CASSFLRADNEQFF.

This chain uses TRBV18 with TRBJ2-2, with a tentative D call TRBD1 (6 bases). The CDR3 contains 15 residues. In germline, CDR1 is KGHSH, CDR2 LQKENI. Trimming shortened V by 2 bases and J by 1 base, and 8 bases separated the two germline ends. The CDR3 region is CASSPGGLNTGELFF. The CDR3 DNA is TGTGCCAGCTCACCAGGGGGCCTGAACACCGGGGAGCTGTTTTTT. Full variable domain (outside the CDR3, taken from reference TRBV18 and TRBJ2-2): NAGVMQNPRHLVRRRGQEARLRCSPMKGHSHVYWYRQLPEEGLKFMVYLQKENIIDESGMPKERFSAEFPKEGPSILRIQQVVRGDSAAYFCASSPGGLNTGELFFGEGSRLTVL.

J is TRBJ1-5 and V is TRBV7-8; tentative D call: TRBD1 (5 bases). In germline, CDR1 is SGHVS, CDR2 FQNEAQ. The V gene lost 2 bases and the J gene lost 2 bases, with 16 bases spanning the gap. This CDR3 region has 17 residues. The CDR3 sequence: CASSLRVDTVRNQPQHF. The CDR3 coding sequence is TGTGCCAGCAGCTTACGCGTGGACACCGTTCGCAATCAGCCCCAGCATTTT.

Comments on this clonotype: One end of the junction is discordant with germline, which a read error may explain. The V gene is TRBV4-3, the J gene TRBJ2-3; TRBD1 agrees at 10 bases. This CDR3 is built from 17 residues. CDR1 LGHNA and CDR2 YSLEER come from the germline V gene. The CDR3 bases are TGCGCCAGCAGCCTCCGGGACAGGGGTTATAGCACACATACGCAGTATTTT. It translates to CASSLRDRGYSTHTQYF.

In this sample, this clonotype turned up a few times. The J gene is TRBJ1-2, the V gene TRBV9; a weak D match, TRBD1 (5 bases). The CDR3 consists of 14 residues. V lost 0 bases and J lost 3, with 9 bases in between. Germline-derived CDR1 and CDR2 are SGDLS and YYNGEE. CDR3: CASSVGGGDYGYTF. CDR3 DNA: TGTGCCAGCAGCGTAGGTGGGGGAGACTATGGCTACACCTTC.